This TCR beta chain was identified during a study of blood T cell repertoires in COVID-19. Study as a whole: Samples came from the United States, Italy and Spain, spanning acute and convalescent COVID-19.

In the study's own analysis: Amplification with reference gene primers provided the estimates of nucleated cell counts. Only in-frame clones appear in the TCRdb table, and some are missing; sequencing was by immunoSEQ multiplex PCR. The D gene and trimming were derived from the DNA, and the V and J assignments and clone size from that table. The sample carries roughly 290,000 clones, approximately 88% recorded once. Germline CDR1 reads LNHDA; CDR2 reads SQIVND (reference sequence). CDR3 size: 16 residues. V lost 11 bases to trimming and J lost 1 base; unmatched junction nucleotides: 9. This clone was detected only once. Assignment of participants to cohorts was predicated upon participant-reported clinical history. All recovered Cohort 3 donors got two negative PCRs, got clearance, or saw symptom resolution.

This chain connects TRBV19 to TRBJ2-6; 9 bases line up with TRBD1. This receptor was taken from a woman aged 40 to 50 who had recovered from COVID-19. Sample: PBMCs or T cells enriched from blood (not recorded which). In DNA, the CDR3 is TGTGCCGGCGGACAGGGGATATCATCTGGGGCCAACGTCCTGACTTTC. As protein: CAGGQGISSGANVLTF.